The 13 T cell receptor beta chains in this list originate from one sample, sequenced in a study of follicular helper T cells after annual influenza vaccination (dated by TCRdb to the late 2010s). The protocol used for the library was the immunoSEQ multiplex PCR assay. Not all clones reach the TCRdb copy of this immuneACCESS table, which keeps in-frame sequences only. Checked studies attribute under half of the gap to unresolved V genes and leave the rest unexplained. This sample is represented by 2,500 to 3,000 clones; 65% to 85% of them were singletons. 1.5% of the sample comes from the top ten. Per the publication, the time point label means: 2014-2015 season, pre-vaccination. The sample consisted of CXCR5+ CD38- circulating T follicular helper cells from blood, taken on the day of influenza vaccination. Interpreted using the paper, the cell subset or site label stands for: circulating Tfh, non-naive CD4+CXCR5+PD-1+ (ICOS+CD38+ or ICOS-CD38-). All receptors derive from an adult who received the influenza vaccine.

V is TRBV5-6 and J is TRBJ1-1, with a possible D match to TRBD1 (5 bases). The V gene's germline CDR1 is SGHDT and CDR2 YYEEEE. The V gene lost 1 base and the J gene lost 3 bases, with 13 bases spanning the gap. This CDR3 region has 15 residues. The CDR3 DNA reads TGTGCCAGCAGCTTGTACGGAGGAGGGGACACTGAAGCTTTCTTT. This translates into CASSLYGGGDTEAFF. Variable domain in full (rest from reference TRBV5-6 and TRBJ1-1): DAGVTQSPTHLIKTRGQQVTLRCSPKSGHDTVSWYQQALGQGPQFIFQYYEEEERQRGNFPDRFSGHQFPNYSSELNVNALLLGDSALYLCASSLYGGGDTEAFFGQGTRLTVV.

This rearrangement joins TRBV5-8 to TRBJ1-1; D remains ambiguous. The V end lost 6 bases, the J end lost 4 bases, and 13 bases lay between the germline ends. From germline, CDR1 is SGHTS and CDR2 YDEGEE. The CDR3 totals 13 residues. The CDR3 DNA reads as TGTGCCAGCACCAGATCTTGGGTCACTGAAGCTTTCTTT. This translates into CASTRSWVTEAFF.

This clone was observed a few times. The genes are TRBV5-4 and TRBJ2-7, with D possibly matching TRBD2 (6 bases). The V end lost 2 bases, the J end lost 2 bases, and 14 bases lay between the germline ends. The CDR3 totals 15 residues. The germline CDR1 and CDR2 sequences are SGHNT and YYREEE (reference sequence). CDR3 sequence (DNA): TGTGCCAGCAGCTTTATCGGGGGTAAACCCTACGAGCAGTACTTC. Protein: CASSFIGGKPYEQYF.

The rearrangement joins TRBV7-8 to TRBJ1-1, with 11 bases lining up with TRBD1. J gave up 4 bases and V 3 bases, and 10 bases lay outside the gene matches. CDR1 and CDR2 (germline): SGHVS, FQNEAQ. This CDR3 has 17 amino acids. The CDR3 bases are TGTGCCAGCAGCTTCCCTGGGACAGGGGGAACTGGCACTGAAGCTTTCTTT. It is translated as CASSFPGTGGTGTEAFF.

The chain recombines TRBV19 with TRBJ2-5; 9 bases are a match to TRBD1. J lost 4 bases, V lost 4 bases, and 7 bases had no gene match. CDR3 length: 15 residues. Germline CDR1 is LNHDA and CDR2 is SQIVND (reference sequence). This chain's CDR3 is CASSTLQTGGETQYF. CDR3 DNA: TGTGCCAGTAGTACCCTCCAGACAGGGGGAGAGACCCAGTACTTC.

The chain uses TRBV29-1 and TRBJ2-5; D is perhaps TRBD2 (5 bases). The CDR3 length is 10 residues. Germline CDR1 SQVTM, CDR2 ANQGSEA. CDR3 bases: TGCAGGGCGGGCCAAGAGACCCAGTACTTC. It yields the protein CRAGQETQYF.

The chain is built from TRBV7-8 and TRBJ1-1; TRBD1 aligns across 10 bases. The V gene end was trimmed by 5 bases and the J gene end by 3 bases; junction bases not matched to a gene: 6. Germline loops: CDR1 SGHVS, CDR2 FQNEAQ. CDR3 length equals 15 residues. The chain's CDR3 is CASSRRTGGDTEAFF. CDR3 DNA: TGTGCCAGCAGCCGTAGGACAGGGGGGGACACTGAAGCTTTCTTT.

V usage is TRBV7-7 and J usage is TRBJ2-5, with D tentatively TRBD2 (6 bases). Trimming took 2 bases from V and 5 from J, leaving 9 bases between them. The CDR3 contains 13 residues. CDR1 is SSHAT, CDR2 FNYEAQ, per germline (reference sequence). The CDR3 protein is CASSLTSSETQYF. In nucleotides, the CDR3 is TGTGCCAGCAGCTTAACTAGCTCGGAGACCCAGTACTTC.

The V gene is TRBV9, the J gene TRBJ1-1; possibly TRBD1 for D (5 bases). The CDR3 is 14 amino acids. Germline-derived CDR1 and CDR2 are SGDLS and YYNGEE. V was shortened by 6 bases and J by 0 bases, with 12 bases between the two germline ends. CDR3 nucleotide sequence: TGTGCCAGCAAGGGGTCCGACATGAACACTGAAGCTTTCTTT. Its translation: CASKGSDMNTEAFF.

This clone appeared a single time. The chain employs TRBV30 and TRBJ2-3; 12 positions match TRBD2. Germline V gene sequence: CDR1 GTSNPN, CDR2 SVGIG (reference sequence). V was clipped by 5 bases and J by 3 bases; unmatched bases: 6. CDR3 length equals 15 residues. The CDR3 DNA is TGTGCCTGGTATCTAGCGGGGGGGGAAACAGATACGCAGTATTTT. This codes for CAWYLAGGETDTQYF.

This chain connects TRBV5-1 to TRBJ2-3, with D possibly being TRBD2 (7 bases). Trimming cost V 7 bases and J 5 bases, with 17 bases left between them. Germline V gives CDR1 SGHRS, CDR2 YFSETQ. This CDR3 is 14 amino acids long. The CDR3 spells CASRSGGREDTQYF. In DNA, the CDR3 is TGCGCCAGCCGCTCGGGGGGCCGTGAAGATACGCAGTATTTT.

The J gene is TRBJ1-4, the V gene TRBV5-1; D unclear. The V gene's germline CDR1 is SGHRS and CDR2 YFSETQ. The V and J ends lost 5 bases and 4 bases respectively, with 18 bases between them. There are 16 residues in the CDR3. CDR3 sequence: CASRSEQALGNEKLFF. The CDR3 DNA is TGCGCCAGCAGGTCCGAACAAGCTCTCGGTAATGAAAAACTGTTTTTT.

This chain links TRBV9 with TRBJ2-5; D is possibly TRBD1 (6 bases). CDR1 and CDR2 (germline): SGDLS, YYNGEE. The ends were cut back, 4 bases at V and 1 base at J, with 11 bases in the middle. The CDR3 length is 14 residues. The CDR3 is CASSPRQAQETQYF. CDR3 nucleotides: TGTGCCAGCAGCCCCCGACAGGCCCAAGAGACCCAGTACTTC. The whole variable domain, filled in from reference TRBV9 and TRBJ2-5, reads DSGVTQTPKHLITATGQRVTLRCSPRSGDLSVYWYQQSLDQGLQFLIQYYNGEERAKGNILERFSAQQFPDLHSELNLSSLELGDSALYFCASSPRQAQETQYFGPGTRLLVL.